Listed below are T cell receptor beta chains from one sample, sequenced in a study of vaccination and CD4 T cells after COVID-19. TCRdb called the PCR reads again in MiXCR, with one record for every CDR3 protein. This sample yields about 15,000 distinct CDR3 sequences, of which approximately 60% are seen a single time; around 14% belongs to the top ten. No antigen has been identified for these receptors. The specimen was CD4+ T cells from blood, cultured in vitro. The receptors derive from a human donor who had recovered from COVID-19. CDR3s include the opening cysteine and the closing phenylalanine or tryptophan. A D gene is named only where the DNA matches it firmly. For some rows the clone size is stated as once, few or many, or as a class when expanded; others skip it.

TRBJ1-2 few NA TRBV6-1 CASSLRGGLEGYTF TGTGCCAGCAGTCTCAGGGGTGGATTGGAGGGCTACACCTTC
TRBJ1-6 NA NA TRBV7-6 CASSLAAGTGSPLHF TGTGCCAGCAGCTTAGCGGCAGGGACGGGTTCACCCCTCCACTTT
TRBJ2-5 NA NA TRBV5-1 CASSLSYQETQYF TGCGCCAGCAGCTTATCGTACCAAGAGACCCAGTACTTC
TRBJ2-5 NA NA TRBV10-3 CAISDGQAQETQYF TGTGCCATCAGTGATGGGCAGGCTCAAGAGACCCAGTACTTC
TRBJ2-2 NA NA TRBV10-3 CAISEFRLNTGELFF TGTGCCATCAGTGAGTTTAGACTCAACACCGGGGAGCTGTTTTTT
TRBJ2-5 NA NA TRBV10-3 CAISVQETQYF TGTGCCATCAGCGTACAAGAGACCCAGTACTTC
TRBJ2-5 NA TRBD1 TRBV20-1 CSARSPGTAQETQYF TGCAGTGCTAGATCGCCCGGGACAGCACAAGAGACCCAGTACTTC
TRBJ1-2 NA TRBD1 TRBV28 CRCSSGTGGNYGYTF TGTCGCTGCTCCTCCGGGACAGGGGGAAACTATGGCTACACCTTC
TRBJ2-5 NA NA TRBV5-1 CASSGEWETQYF TGCGCCAGCAGTGGGGAGTGGGAGACCCAGTACTTC
TRBJ2-2 NA TRBD2 TRBV20-1 CSARGGLAGPNTGELFF TGCAGTGCTAGAGGGGGACTAGCGGGCCCGAACACCGGGGAGCTGTTTTTT
TRBJ2-5 NA NA TRBV27 CASSLSTGALETQYF TGTGCCAGCAGTTTATCCACGGGGGCGTTGGAGACCCAGTACTTC
TRBJ2-7 few TRBD2 TRBV30 CAWSGLAGYGYEQYF TGTGCCTGGAGTGGGCTAGCGGGATACGGGTACGAGCAGTACTTC
TRBJ2-7 NA TRBD1 TRBV12-3/TRBV12-4 CASSPGQGAWEQYF TGTGCCAGCAGTCCAGGACAGGGGGCCTGGGAGCAGTACTTC
TRBJ1-6 NA TRBD1 TRBV20-1 CSGRQTGNNSPLHF TGCAGTGGTAGACAGACAGGGAATAATTCACCCCTCCACTTT
TRBJ2-7 NA NA TRBV6-2/TRBV6-3 CASSYEGTLFYEQYF TGTGCCAGCAGTTACGAGGGGACACTCTTCTACGAGCAGTACTTC
TRBJ1-4 NA NA TRBV18 CASSPIGEKLFF TGTGCCAGCTCACCCATCGGGGAGAAACTGTTTTTT
TRBJ1-5 NA TRBD1 TRBV20-1 CSARTIQGATSNQPQHF TGCAGTGCTAGAACTATCCAGGGGGCGACTAGCAATCAGCCCCAGCATTTT
TRBJ2-5 few TRBD1 TRBV12-3/TRBV12-4 CASSPGQGLETQYF TGTGCCAGCTCCCCGGGACAGGGCTTGGAGACCCAGTACTTC
TRBJ1-2 few TRBD1 TRBV19 CASRGQELTFGYTF TGTGCCAGTAGAGGACAGGAACTTACCTTTGGCTACACCTTC
TRBJ2-1 NA NA TRBV28 CASSLSDLAGVEQFF TGTGCCAGCAGTTTATCGGATCTCGCTGGCGTTGAGCAGTTCTTC
TRBJ2-7 NA TRBD1 TRBV7-8 CASSSRAGGSYEQYF TGTGCCAGCAGCAGCAGGGCAGGGGGTTCCTACGAGCAGTACTTC
TRBJ1-1 NA NA TRBV7-2 CASSLQGYNTEAFF TGTGCCAGCAGCTTACAAGGTTATAACACTGAAGCTTTCTTT
TRBJ2-1 NA NA TRBV7-8 CASSLGHSSNEQFF TGTGCCAGCAGCTTAGGGCACTCGAGCAATGAGCAGTTCTTC
TRBJ2-1 NA TRBD2 TRBV27 CASSTRLAGSGLGLNEQFF TGTGCCAGCAGTACCCGACTAGCGGGGAGTGGTCTGGGTCTCAATGAGCAGTTCTTC
TRBJ1-2 NA TRBD1 TRBV4-1 CASSQADRGDYGYTF TGCGCCAGCAGCCAAGCTGACAGGGGGGACTATGGCTACACCTTC
TRBJ1-5 NA NA TRBV4-1 CASSQSRPGKYSNQPQHF TGCGCCAGCAGCCAATCCCGTCCTGGCAAGTATAGCAATCAGCCCCAGCATTTT
TRBJ1-5 NA NA TRBV6-2/TRBV6-3 CASSYSKHSLNQPQHF TGTGCCAGCAGTTACTCGAAGCACAGCCTCAATCAGCCCCAGCATTTT
TRBJ1-1 few NA TRBV30 CAWSSIREDTEAFF TGTGCCTGGAGTTCAATCCGGGAAGACACTGAAGCTTTCTTT